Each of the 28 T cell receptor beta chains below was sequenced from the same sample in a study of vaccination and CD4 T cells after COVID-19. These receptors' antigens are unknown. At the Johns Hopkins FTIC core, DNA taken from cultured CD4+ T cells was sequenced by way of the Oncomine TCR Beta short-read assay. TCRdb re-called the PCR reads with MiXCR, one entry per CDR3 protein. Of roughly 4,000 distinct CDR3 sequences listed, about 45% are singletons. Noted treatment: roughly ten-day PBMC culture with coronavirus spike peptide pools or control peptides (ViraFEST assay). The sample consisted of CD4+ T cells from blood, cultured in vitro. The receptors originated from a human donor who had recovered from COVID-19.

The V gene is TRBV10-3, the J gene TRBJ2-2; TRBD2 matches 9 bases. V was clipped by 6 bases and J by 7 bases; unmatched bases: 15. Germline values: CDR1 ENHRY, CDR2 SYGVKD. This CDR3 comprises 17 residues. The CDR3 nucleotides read TGTGCCATCAGCCCAACCCCTGGGCGGGAGGGGGACGGGGAGCTGTTTTTT. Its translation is CAISPTPGREGDGELFF.

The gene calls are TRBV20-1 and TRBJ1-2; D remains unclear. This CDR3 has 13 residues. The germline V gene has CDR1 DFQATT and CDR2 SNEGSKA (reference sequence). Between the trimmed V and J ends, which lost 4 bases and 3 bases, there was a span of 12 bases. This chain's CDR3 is CSAKNRAYYGYTF. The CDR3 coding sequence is TGCAGTGCTAAAAATCGGGCCTACTATGGCTACACCTTC.

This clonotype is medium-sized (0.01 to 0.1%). This chain's CDR3 is CASSESWSRADTQYF. CDR3 DNA sequence: TGTGCCAGCAGTGAAAGCTGGAGTCGTGCAGATACGCAGTATTTT. V gene TRBV6-1 combines with J gene TRBJ2-3; unclear D gene. Germline V CDR1 and CDR2: MNHNS, SASEGT. CDR3 length: 15 amino acids. V lost 2 bases and J 4 bases, leaving 13 bases between the germline ends.

The CDR3 DNA reads TGTGCCAGCAGCACCGGACAGGGGAGTGTCGGGGAGCTGTTTTTT. Encoded protein: CASSTGQGSVGELFF. V gene TRBV9 combines with J gene TRBJ2-2; 9 bases align to TRBD1. J lost 7 bases, V lost 4 bases, and 8 bases had no gene match. The CDR3 contains 15 residues. Germline CDR1 and CDR2: SGDLS and YYNGEE.

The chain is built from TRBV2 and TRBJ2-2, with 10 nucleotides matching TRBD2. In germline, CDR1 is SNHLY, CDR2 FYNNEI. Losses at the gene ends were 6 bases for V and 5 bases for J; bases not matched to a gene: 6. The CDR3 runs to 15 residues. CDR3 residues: CASRGTSAPTGELFF. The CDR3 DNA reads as TGTGCCAGCAGAGGGACTAGCGCTCCTACCGGGGAGCTGTTTTTT.

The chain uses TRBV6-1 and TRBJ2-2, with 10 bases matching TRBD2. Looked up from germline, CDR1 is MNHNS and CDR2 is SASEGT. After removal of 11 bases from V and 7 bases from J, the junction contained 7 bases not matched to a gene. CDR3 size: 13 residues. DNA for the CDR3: TGTGCCGGAGGAGGGACTAGCGTCGGGGAGCTGTTTTTT. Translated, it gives CAGGGTSVGELFF.

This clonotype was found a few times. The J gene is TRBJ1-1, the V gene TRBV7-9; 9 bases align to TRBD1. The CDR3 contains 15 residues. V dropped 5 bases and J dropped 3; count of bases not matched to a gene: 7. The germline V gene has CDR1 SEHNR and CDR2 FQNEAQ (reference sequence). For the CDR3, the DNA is TGTGCCAGCAGCCCCCGACAGGGGGAGGACACTGAAGCTTTCTTT. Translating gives CASSPRQGEDTEAFF.

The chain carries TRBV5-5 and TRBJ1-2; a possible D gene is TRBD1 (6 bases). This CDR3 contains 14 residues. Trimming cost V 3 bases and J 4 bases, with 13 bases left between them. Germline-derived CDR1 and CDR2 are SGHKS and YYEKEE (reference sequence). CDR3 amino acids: CASSYWGPSYGYTF. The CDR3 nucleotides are TGTGCCAGCAGCTATTGGGGGCCTAGCTATGGCTACACCTTC.

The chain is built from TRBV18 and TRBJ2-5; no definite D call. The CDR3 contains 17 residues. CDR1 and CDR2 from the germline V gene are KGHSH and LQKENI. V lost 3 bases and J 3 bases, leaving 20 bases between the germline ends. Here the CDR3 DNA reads TGTGCCAGCTCACCCCAAATCGGTCTATCGGCAGAAGAGACCCAGTACTTC. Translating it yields CASSPQIGLSAEETQYF.

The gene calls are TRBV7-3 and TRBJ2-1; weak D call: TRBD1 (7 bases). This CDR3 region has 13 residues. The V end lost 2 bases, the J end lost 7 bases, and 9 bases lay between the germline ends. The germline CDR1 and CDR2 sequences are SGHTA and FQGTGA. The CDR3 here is CASSLAGQNEQFF. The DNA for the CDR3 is TGTGCCAGCAGCTTAGCGGGACAGAATGAGCAGTTCTTC.

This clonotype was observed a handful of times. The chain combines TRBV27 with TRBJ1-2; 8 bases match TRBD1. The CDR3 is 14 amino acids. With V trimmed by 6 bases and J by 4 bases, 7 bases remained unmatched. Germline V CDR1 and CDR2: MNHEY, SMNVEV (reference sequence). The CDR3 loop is CASRGDRYAYGYTF. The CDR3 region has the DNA TGTGCCAGCAGAGGGGACAGGTACGCCTATGGCTACACCTTC.

The CDR3: CASLKLAYEQYF. The DNA of the CDR3 is TGTGCCAGCTTAAAGCTGGCCTACGAGCAGTACTTC. This chain joins TRBV6-1 and TRBJ2-7; D is uncertain. From germline, CDR1 is MNHNS and CDR2 SASEGT. This CDR3 is built from 12 residues. The germline V and J ends were trimmed by 8 bases and 2 bases, with 10 bases remaining between them.

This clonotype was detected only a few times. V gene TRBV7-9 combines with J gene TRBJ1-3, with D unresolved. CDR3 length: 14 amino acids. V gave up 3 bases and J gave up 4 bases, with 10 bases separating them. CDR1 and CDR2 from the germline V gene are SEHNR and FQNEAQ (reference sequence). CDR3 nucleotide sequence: TGTGCCAGCAGCTTTCTCTCCATCGGAAACACCATATATTTT. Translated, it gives CASSFLSIGNTIYF.

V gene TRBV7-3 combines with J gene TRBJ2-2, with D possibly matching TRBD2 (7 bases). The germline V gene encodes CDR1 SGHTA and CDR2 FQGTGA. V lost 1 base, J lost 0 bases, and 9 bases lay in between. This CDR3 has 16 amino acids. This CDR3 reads CASSLRGGANTGELFF. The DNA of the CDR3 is TGTGCCAGCAGCTTAAGAGGGGGGGCGAACACCGGGGAGCTGTTTTTT.

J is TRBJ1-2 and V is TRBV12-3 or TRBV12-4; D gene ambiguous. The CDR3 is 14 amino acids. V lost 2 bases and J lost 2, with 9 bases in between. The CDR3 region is CASSLWTGNYGYTF. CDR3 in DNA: TGTGCCAGCAGTTTATGGACGGGAAACTATGGCTACACCTTC.

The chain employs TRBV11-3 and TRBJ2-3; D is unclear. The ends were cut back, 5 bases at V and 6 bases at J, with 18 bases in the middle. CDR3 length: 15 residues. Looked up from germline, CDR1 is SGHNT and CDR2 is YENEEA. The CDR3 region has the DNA TGTGCCAGCAGCCCAGACCAGCACCCTTTGGATACGCAGTATTTT. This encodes CASSPDQHPLDTQYF. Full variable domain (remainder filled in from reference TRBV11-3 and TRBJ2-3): EAGVVQSPRYKIIEKKQPVAFWCNPISGHNTLYWYLQNLGQGPELLIRYENEEAVDDSQLPKDRFSAERLKGVDSTLKIQPAELGDSAVYLCASSPDQHPLDTQYFGPGTRLTVL.

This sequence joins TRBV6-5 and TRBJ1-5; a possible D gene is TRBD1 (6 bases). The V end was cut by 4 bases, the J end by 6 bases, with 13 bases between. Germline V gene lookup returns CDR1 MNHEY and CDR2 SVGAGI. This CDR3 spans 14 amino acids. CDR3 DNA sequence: TGTGCCAGCAGTTCCAAGGGGGAGATTCAGCCCCAGCATTTT. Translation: CASSSKGEIQPQHF.

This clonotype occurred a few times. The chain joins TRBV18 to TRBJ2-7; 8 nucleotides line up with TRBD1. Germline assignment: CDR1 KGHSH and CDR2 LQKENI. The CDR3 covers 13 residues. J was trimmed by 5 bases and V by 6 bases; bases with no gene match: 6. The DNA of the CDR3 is TGTGCCAGCTCGACAGGGGTTGGGGACGAGCAGTACTTC. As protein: CASSTGVGDEQYF.

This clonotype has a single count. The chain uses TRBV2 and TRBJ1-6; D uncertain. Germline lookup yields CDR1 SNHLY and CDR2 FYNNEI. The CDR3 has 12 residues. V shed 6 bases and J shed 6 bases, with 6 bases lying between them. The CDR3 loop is CASRKGNSPLHF. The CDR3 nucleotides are TGTGCCAGCAGGAAGGGTAATTCACCCCTCCACTTT. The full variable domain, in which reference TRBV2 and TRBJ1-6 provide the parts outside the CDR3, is EPEVTQTPSHQVTQMGQEVILRCVPISNHLYFYWYRQILGQKVEFLVSFYNNEISEKSEIFDDQFSVERPDGSNFTLKIRSTKLEDSAMYFCASRKGNSPLHFGNGTRLTVT.

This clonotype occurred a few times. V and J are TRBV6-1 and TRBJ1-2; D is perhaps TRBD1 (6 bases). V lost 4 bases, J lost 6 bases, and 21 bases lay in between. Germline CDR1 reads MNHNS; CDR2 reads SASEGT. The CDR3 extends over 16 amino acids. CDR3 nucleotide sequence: TGTGCCAGCAGTGTTGGGGTGTGGGGGGCGTCCGATGGCTACACCTTC. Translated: CASSVGVWGASDGYTF.

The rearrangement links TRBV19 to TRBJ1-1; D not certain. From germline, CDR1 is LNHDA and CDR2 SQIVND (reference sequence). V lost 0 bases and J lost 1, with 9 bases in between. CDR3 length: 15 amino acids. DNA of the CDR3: TGTGCCAGTAGTATAGATCTTGGGGAGAACACTGAAGCTTTCTTT. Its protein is CASSIDLGENTEAFF.

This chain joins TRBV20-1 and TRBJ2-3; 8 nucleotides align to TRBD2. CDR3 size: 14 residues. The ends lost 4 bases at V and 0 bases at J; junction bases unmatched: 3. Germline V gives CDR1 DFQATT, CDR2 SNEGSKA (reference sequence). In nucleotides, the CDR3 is TGCAGTGCTAAAAGCGGGGGTAGCACAGATACGCAGTATTTT. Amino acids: CSAKSGGSTDTQYF.

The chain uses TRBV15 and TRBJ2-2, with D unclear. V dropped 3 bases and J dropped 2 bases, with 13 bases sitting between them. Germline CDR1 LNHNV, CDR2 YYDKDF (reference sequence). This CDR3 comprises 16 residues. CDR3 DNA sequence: TGTGCCACCAGCAGGGTCCGGGCGGAAAACACCGGGGAGCTGTTTTTT. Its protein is CATSRVRAENTGELFF.

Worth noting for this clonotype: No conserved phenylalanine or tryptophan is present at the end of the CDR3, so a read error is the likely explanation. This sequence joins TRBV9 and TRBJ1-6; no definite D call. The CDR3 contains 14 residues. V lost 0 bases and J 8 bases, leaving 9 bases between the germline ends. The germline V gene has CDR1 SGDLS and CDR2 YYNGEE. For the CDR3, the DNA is TGTGCCAGCAGCGTAGGGGGATGGGATTCACCCCTCCACCTT. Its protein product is CASSVGGWDSPLHL.

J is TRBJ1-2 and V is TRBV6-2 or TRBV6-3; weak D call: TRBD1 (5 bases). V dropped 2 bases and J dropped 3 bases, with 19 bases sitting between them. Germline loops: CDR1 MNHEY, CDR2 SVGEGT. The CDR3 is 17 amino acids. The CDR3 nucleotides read TGTGCCAGCAGTTACCTAGGGGCGATCCTCGAGGACTATGGCTACACCTTC. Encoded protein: CASSYLGAILEDYGYTF.

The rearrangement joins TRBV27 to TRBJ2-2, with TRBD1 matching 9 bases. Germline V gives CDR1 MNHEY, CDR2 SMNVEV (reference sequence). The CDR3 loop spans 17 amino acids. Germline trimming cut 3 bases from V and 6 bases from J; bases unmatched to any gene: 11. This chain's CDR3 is CASSFRTPGTGPGELFF. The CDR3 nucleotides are TGTGCCAGCAGTTTCCGCACCCCCGGGACAGGGCCCGGGGAGCTGTTTTTT.

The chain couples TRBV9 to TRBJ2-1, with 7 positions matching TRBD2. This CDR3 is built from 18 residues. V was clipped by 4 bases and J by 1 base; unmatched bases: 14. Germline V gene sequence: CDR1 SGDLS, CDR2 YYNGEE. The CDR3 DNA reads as TGTGCCAGCAGCCGATTTGGCGGGAGTAGCCCTTCCTACAATGAGCAGTTCTTC. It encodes CASSRFGGSSPSYNEQFF.

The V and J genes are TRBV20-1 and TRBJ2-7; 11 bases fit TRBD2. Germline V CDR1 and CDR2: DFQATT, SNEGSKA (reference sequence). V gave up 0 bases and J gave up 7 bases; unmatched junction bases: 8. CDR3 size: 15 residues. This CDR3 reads CSARDVTSGALEQYF. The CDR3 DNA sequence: TGCAGTGCTAGAGATGTGACTAGCGGGGCCCTTGAGCAGTACTTC.